This TCR beta chain appears in the sequencing data of a study of T-cell memory formation after mild COVID-19. Study context: Largely, the TCR clusters proved donor specific. Overall study findings and caveats: Researchers found some responding clones in pre-infection memory, a sign that cross-reactive memory joined.

This clonotype turned up a few times. Its specificity is not known. V lost 5 bases and J 7 bases, leaving 17 bases between the germline ends. The CDR3 is 14 amino acids. TCRdb passed the 5' RACE reads through MiXCR, listing each CDR3 protein once. The sample comprises around 300,000 distinct CDR3 sequences, 10% to 15% of which are singletons, and 20% to 25% rests with the top ten. The sequencing input was PBMCs or a T cell subset sorted from them (not recorded which). The receptor was isolated from a man younger than 35 who had mild COVID-19 (a few samples of this study predate the infection). Cell type and time point are not known. The chain joins TRBV12-3 or TRBV12-4 to TRBJ1-2, with D hard to call. CDR3 in amino acids: CASSPGLPTGGYTF. As DNA, the CDR3 is TGTGCCAGCAGTCCCGGGCTCCCGACGGGTGGCTACACCTTC.